Listed below are T cell receptor beta chains from one sample, sequenced in a study of spatial heterogeneity in lung cancer. Using its own MiXCR run on the 5' RACE reads, TCRdb lists one record per CDR3 protein. Of roughly 20,000 distinct CDR3 sequences listed, about 4.3% are singletons. The sequencing used lung tumor tissue, collected at surgery. These receptors came from a male donor with early-stage non-small cell lung cancer. Each CDR3 is given with its conserved first and last residue. The D gene is left open where the match is weak. Where a row states a size, it is once, few, many or the class of an expanded clone; other rows omit it.

J | V | size | length | D | CDR3 | DNA
TRBJ1-2 | TRBV28 | many | 14 | TRBD1 | CASSLGGTVYGYTF | TGTGCCAGCAGTTTAGGGGGGACAGTCTATGGCTACACCTTC
TRBJ2-3 | TRBV7-3 | many | 15 | TRBD2 | CASSRGGDSTDTQYF | TGTGCCAGCAGCCGGGGGGGCGATAGCACAGATACGCAGTATTTT
TRBJ2-7 | TRBV29-1 | many | 12 | TRBD2 | CSVREGSYEQYF | TGCAGCGTGCGGGAGGGTTCCTACGAGCAGTACTTC
TRBJ2-7 | TRBV12-3/TRBV12-4 | medium-sized | 16 | TRBD1 | CASSLGDRGLLDEQYF | TGTGCCAGCAGTTTAGGGGACAGGGGTCTCCTCGACGAGCAGTACTTC
TRBJ2-7 | TRBV5-1 | many | 14 | TRBD1 | CASSPGQGAREQYF | TGCGCCAGCAGCCCCGGACAGGGGGCTAGGGAGCAGTACTTC
TRBJ1-2 | TRBV9 | many | 14 | NA | CASSDATVRNGYTF | TGTGCCAGCAGCGATGCTACAGTGCGAAATGGCTACACCTTC
TRBJ2-5 | TRBV10-2 | many | 14 | NA | CASSGRETGLTQYF | TGCGCCAGCAGTGGGCGGGAAACAGGTTTGACCCAGTACTTC
TRBJ1-4 | TRBV20-1 | many | 15 | NA | CSARTRRGLREKLFF | TGCAGTGCTAGAACCAGGAGAGGGTTGAGAGAAAAACTGTTTTTT
TRBJ1-1 | TRBV18 | many | 12 | NA | CASSPKGEGAFF | TGTGCCAGCTCACCTAAAGGGGAGGGAGCTTTCTTT
TRBJ2-5 | TRBV7-2 | many | 16 | NA | CASSDPDRPFQETQYF | TGTGCCAGCAGCGATCCGGACAGACCCTTCCAAGAGACCCAGTACTTC
TRBJ1-1 | TRBV2 | many | 12 | NA | CASSRESTEAFF | TGTGCCAGCAGTAGGGAGAGCACTGAAGCTTTCTTT
TRBJ2-3 | TRBV21-1 | many | 16 | NA | CASLTEGGFGGYTQYF | TGTGCCAGCCTTACCGAAGGGGGATTCGGAGGGTATACGCAGTATTTT
TRBJ2-7 | TRBV5-1 | few | 13 | NA | CACRDLSGSEQYF | TGCGCTTGCCGGGACCTGTCGGGATCTGAGCAGTACTTC
TRBJ1-2 | TRBV5-1 | few | 17 | NA | CASSLEGFTPRNYGYTF | TGCGCCAGCAGCTTGGAAGGGTTTACCCCGCGGAACTATGGCTACACCTTC
TRBJ2-1 | TRBV7-8 | many | 15 | TRBD2 | CASSLTSGIGDEQFF | TGTGCCAGCAGCTTGACTAGCGGGATTGGCGATGAGCAGTTCTTC
TRBJ2-1 | TRBV11-2 | few | 14 | NA | CASSFNPATGEQFF | TGTGCCAGCAGCTTTAATCCCGCCACGGGTGAGCAGTTCTTC
TRBJ2-6 | TRBV18 | medium-sized | 18 | TRBD2 | CASSPGLAVISGANVLTF | TGTGCCAGCTCACCGGGACTAGCGGTTATCTCTGGGGCCAACGTCCTGACTTTC
TRBJ1-4 | TRBV28 | many | 14 | NA | CASNVGVQEEKLFF | TGTGCCAGCAACGTCGGGGTGCAAGAGGAAAAACTGTTTTTT
TRBJ2-6 | TRBV7-9 | few | 13 | TRBD1 | CAYTGAGANVLTF | TGTGCTTACACAGGGGCTGGGGCCAACGTCCTGACTTTC
TRBJ1-1 | TRBV11-1 | many | 13 | NA | CASRWTENTEAFF | TGTGCCAGCAGGTGGACAGAGAACACTGAAGCTTTCTTT
TRBJ1-6 | TRBV27 | many | 15 | NA | CASSSTWSYNSPLHF | TGTGCCAGCAGTTCGACATGGTCGTATAATTCACCCCTCCACTTT
TRBJ2-5 | TRBV9 | many | 15 | NA | CASSVVAGYQETQYF | TGTGCCAGCAGCGTAGTCGCGGGGTACCAAGAGACCCAGTACTTC
TRBJ2-6 | TRBV7-9 | many | 16 | NA | CASSPQSTVGANVLTF | TGTGCCAGCAGCCCCCAGAGTACGGTTGGGGCCAACGTCCTGACTTTC
TRBJ2-7 | TRBV4-3 | many | 14 | NA | CASSQERAPPEQYF | TGCGCCAGCAGCCAAGAGAGGGCCCCCCCCGAGCAGTACTTC
TRBJ2-3 | TRBV24-1 | medium-sized | 16 | NA | CATAEPGMVGTDTQYF | TGTGCCACCGCAGAGCCTGGTATGGTTGGAACAGATACGCAGTATTTT
TRBJ2-7 | TRBV10-3 | many | 15 | TRBD2 | CAISESPGLAGEQYF | TGTGCCATCAGTGAGTCCCCCGGACTAGCGGGTGAGCAGTACTTC
TRBJ2-5 | TRBV7-9 | medium-sized | 10 | NA | CASSLETQYF | TGTGCCAGCAGCTTAGAGACCCAGTACTTC
TRBJ2-7 | TRBV3-1 | NA | 12 | NA | CASSRGRVEQYF | TGTGCCAGCAGCCGCGGGCGGGTTGAGCAGTACTTC
TRBJ1-4 | TRBV12-3/TRBV12-4 | many | 13 | TRBD1 | CASTQGVGEKLFF | TGTGCCAGCACCCAGGGGGTTGGGGAAAAACTGTTTTTT
TRBJ1-3 | TRBV18 | many | 16 | NA | CASSPEGLGAGNTIYF | TGTGCCAGCTCACCTGAGGGGTTAGGCGCTGGAAACACCATATATTTT
TRBJ2-3 | TRBV20-1 | NA | 15 | NA | CSATAGSRSTDTQYF | TGCAGTGCTACCGCCGGGTCTAGATCCACAGATACGCAGTATTTT
TRBJ2-4 | TRBV28 | many | 14 | NA | CASSLGGTKNIQYF | TGTGCCAGCAGTTTGGGGGGCACCAAAAACATTCAGTACTTC